The 16 T cell receptor beta chains given below trace back to one sample, sequenced in a study of T cell responses to AZD1222 COVID-19 vaccine. Profiling relied on immunoSEQ multiplex PCR, and the TCRdb table lists in-frame clones only, not all of them. The sample has 150,000 or so clones, 85% to 90% seen once; the top ten hold 1.5% to 2%. This specimen consisted of peripheral blood, obtained on day 0 of AZD1222 vaccination. The origin of the receptors is an adult in good health.

This chain uses TRBV10-3 with TRBJ1-4; D unresolved. Germline V gene sequence: CDR1 ENHRY, CDR2 SYGVKD. CDR3 length equals 13 residues. V was clipped by 3 bases and J by 5 bases, with 7 bases between them. CDR3: CAISDARNEKLFF. Here the CDR3 DNA reads TGTGCCATCAGTGATGCTCGCAATGAAAAACTGTTTTTT.

The genes are TRBV27 and TRBJ2-5; TRBD2 aligns across 10 bases. The CDR3 is 15 residues long. The V segment lost 9 bases and the J segment 3 bases; nucleotides outside the gene matches: 10. Per germline, CDR1 MNHEY and CDR2 SMNVEV (reference sequence). CDR3 protein: CASQSGGAGKETQYF. In DNA form, the CDR3 reads TGTGCCAGTCAGAGCGGGGGGGCCGGGAAAGAGACCCAGTACTTC.

The gene calls are TRBV7-9 and TRBJ2-1; 10 bases are shared with TRBD1. V was pared by 5 bases and J by 8 bases, with 9 bases of the junction left unmatched. CDR1 SEHNR and CDR2 FQNEAQ come from the germline V gene (reference sequence). The CDR3 extends over 15 amino acids. As DNA, the CDR3 is TGTGCCAGCAGCCCGGGACAGGGGACCGACCATGAGCAGTTCTTC. Translated, it gives CASSPGQGTDHEQFF.

V usage is TRBV30 and J usage is TRBJ2-7; 7 bases align to TRBD1. The length of the CDR3 is 12 residues. Looked up from germline, CDR1 is GTSNPN and CDR2 is SVGIG (reference sequence). Trimming at V came to 6 bases and at J to 3 bases, leaving 5 bases not matched to a gene. In nucleotides, the CDR3 is TGTGCCTGTTCCCGGGACAGCTACGAGCAGTACGTC. Translated, it gives CACSRDSYEQYV.

This sequence joins TRBV18 and TRBJ1-2; weak D call: TRBD1 (5 bases). Germline V gene sequence: CDR1 KGHSH, CDR2 LQKENI. V shed 2 bases and J shed 4 bases, with 11 bases lying between them. The CDR3 totals 14 residues. The CDR3 DNA sequence: TGTGCCAGCTCACCAAAGGAGACAGCCTATGGCTACACCTTC. As protein: CASSPKETAYGYTF.

This chain links TRBV10-1 with TRBJ2-2; 7 nucleotides line up with TRBD2. Trimming at V came to 0 bases and at J to 12 bases, leaving 7 bases not matched to a gene. The CDR3 sequence is 14 residues long. Germline V gives CDR1 WNHNN, CDR2 SYGVQD (reference sequence). The CDR3 DNA reads as TGCGCCAGCAGTGAGTCGGCTAGCGGCCACCAGCTGTTTTTT. It translates to CASSESASGHQLFF.

The chain joins TRBV7-8 to TRBJ2-3, with 12 bases matching TRBD2. Germline V lookup: CDR1 SGHVS, CDR2 FQNEAQ. This CDR3 is 16 amino acids long. The trim removed 4 bases at V and 1 base at J, leaving 3 bases unmatched. The CDR3 DNA reads TGTGCCAGCAGCTCCCCTAGCGGGAGGGGCACAGATACGCAGTATTTT. Translation: CASSSPSGRGTDTQYF.

The chain combines TRBV5-4 with TRBJ1-1; D gene unclear. Germline V gene lookup returns CDR1 SGHNT and CDR2 YYREEE (reference sequence). Deletions cut 3 bases from V and 0 bases from J, with 12 bases between. This CDR3 has 15 residues. Here the CDR3 DNA reads TGTGCCAGCAGCTCGGCTCGGGTCCTGAACACTGAAGCTTTCTTT. Translation: CASSSARVLNTEAFF.

The CDR3 bases are TGTGCCAGTAGTATAGGGGACAGAGTCATGAACACTGAAGCTTTCTTT. It yields the protein CASSIGDRVMNTEAFF. The rearrangement links TRBV19 to TRBJ1-1, with 7 positions matching TRBD1. The V gene end was trimmed by 1 base and the J gene end by 0 bases; junction bases not matched to a gene: 5. Germline lookup yields CDR1 LNHDA and CDR2 SQIVND (reference sequence). The CDR3 totals 16 residues.

Worth noting for this clone: One end of the junction varies from germline; a read error may be responsible. The chain combines TRBV7-9 with TRBJ1-2, with D maybe TRBD1 (5 bases). The CDR3 runs 12 residues. CDR1 is SEHNR and CDR2 is FQNEAQ in the germline V gene (reference sequence). CDR3 in DNA: TGTGCCAGCAGCTTAGACCCCGGGACGGTGTTCTTC. Translation gives CASSLDPGTVFF. Full variable domain (outside the CDR3, taken from reference TRBV7-9 and TRBJ1-2): DTGVSQNPRHKITKRGQNVTFRCDPISEHNRLYWYRQTLGQGPEFLTYFQNEAQLEKSRLLSDRFSAERPKGSFSTLEIQRTEQGDSAMYLCASSLDPGTVFFGSGTRLTVV.

The chain recombines TRBV7-2 with TRBJ1-2; D is uncertain. V lost 5 bases and J 3 bases, leaving 10 bases between the germline ends. Germline V gives CDR1 SGHTA, CDR2 FQGNSA. CDR3 length: 13 amino acids. CDR3 sequence (DNA): TGTGCCAGCAGCGCAGGCTCCGACTATGGCTACACCTTC. Its translation: CASSAGSDYGYTF.

Here the CDR3 reads CASSYQIGGRAPYEQYF. As DNA, the CDR3 is TGTGCCAGCAGTTACCAGATTGGCGGGAGAGCTCCCTACGAGCAGTACTTC. The genes are TRBV6-2 or TRBV6-3 and TRBJ2-7; 7 bases are a match to TRBD2. The CDR3 spans 17 residues. Germline V CDR1 and CDR2: MNHEY, SVGEGT. Unmatched junction bases numbered 12, after V lost 2 bases and J lost 2 bases.

The rearrangement links TRBV28 to TRBJ2-7; D is unresolved. Looked up from germline, CDR1 is MDHEN and CDR2 is SYDVKM. The CDR3 sequence is 13 residues long. Trimming removed 6 bases at V and 5 bases at J, with 14 bases between. The CDR3 bases are TGTGCCAGCAGATTGTCCCCCGGCGACGAGCAGTACTTC. Its protein product is CASRLSPGDEQYF.

This chain connects TRBV10-2 to TRBJ2-6, with a tentative D call TRBD2 (5 bases). Germline V CDR1 and CDR2: WSHSY, SAAADI. The CDR3 is 14 residues long. The V gene lost 7 bases and the J gene lost 5 bases, with 12 bases spanning the gap. The CDR3, as DNA: TGCGCCAGCAACGGGGATAGTAGGGCCAACGTCCTGACTTTC. Encoded protein: CASNGDSRANVLTF.

The rearrangement links TRBV5-5 to TRBJ1-6, with D maybe TRBD1 (6 bases). The length of the CDR3 is 14 residues. The V end lost 1 base, the J end lost 8 bases, and 10 bases lay between the germline ends. Germline V CDR1 and CDR2: SGHKS, YYEKEE (reference sequence). The CDR3 is CASSLTGMDSPLHF. The CDR3, as DNA: TGTGCCAGCAGCTTGACAGGGATGGATTCACCCCTCCACTTT.

The chain combines TRBV6-5 with TRBJ1-6; no clear D. V gave up 0 bases and J gave up 12 bases, with 15 bases separating them. Germline V lookup: CDR1 MNHEY, CDR2 SVGAGI. The CDR3 is 15 residues long. The CDR3: CASSYSVKASGPLHF. DNA for the CDR3: TGTGCCAGCAGTTACTCGGTGAAGGCTTCGGGACCCCTCCACTTT.